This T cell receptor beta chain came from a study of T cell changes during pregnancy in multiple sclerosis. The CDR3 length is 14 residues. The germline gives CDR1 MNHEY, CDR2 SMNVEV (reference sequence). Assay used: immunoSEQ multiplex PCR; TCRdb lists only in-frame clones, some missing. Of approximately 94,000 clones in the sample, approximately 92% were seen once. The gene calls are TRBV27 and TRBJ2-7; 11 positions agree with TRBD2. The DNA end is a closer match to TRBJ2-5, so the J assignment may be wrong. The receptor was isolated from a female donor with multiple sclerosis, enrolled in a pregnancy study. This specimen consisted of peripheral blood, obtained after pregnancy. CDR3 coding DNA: TGTGCCAGCAGTTTAAGACTAGCGGGGGAGACCCAGTACTTC. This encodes CASSLRLAGETQYF.